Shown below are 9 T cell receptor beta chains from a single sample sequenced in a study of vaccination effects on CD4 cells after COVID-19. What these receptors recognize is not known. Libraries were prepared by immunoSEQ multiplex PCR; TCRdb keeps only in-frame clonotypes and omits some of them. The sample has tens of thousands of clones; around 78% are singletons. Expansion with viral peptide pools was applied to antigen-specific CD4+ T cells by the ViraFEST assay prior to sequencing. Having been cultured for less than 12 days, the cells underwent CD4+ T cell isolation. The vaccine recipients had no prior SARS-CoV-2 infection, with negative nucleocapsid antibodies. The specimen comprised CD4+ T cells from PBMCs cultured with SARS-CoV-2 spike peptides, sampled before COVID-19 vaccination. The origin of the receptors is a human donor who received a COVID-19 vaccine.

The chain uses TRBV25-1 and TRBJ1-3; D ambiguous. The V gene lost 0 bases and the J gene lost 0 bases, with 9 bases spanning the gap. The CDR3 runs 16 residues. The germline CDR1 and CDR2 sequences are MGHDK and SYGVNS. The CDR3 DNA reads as TGTGCCAGCAGTGAATATGGTTCCCACTCTGGAAACACCATATATTTT. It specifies CASSEYGSHSGNTIYF.

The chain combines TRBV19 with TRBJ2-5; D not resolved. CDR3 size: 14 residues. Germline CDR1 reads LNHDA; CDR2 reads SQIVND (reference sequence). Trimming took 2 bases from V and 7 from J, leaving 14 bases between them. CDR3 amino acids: CASSINQLGGTQYF. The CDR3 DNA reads TGTGCCAGTAGTATAAACCAGCTTGGCGGGACCCAGTACTTC.

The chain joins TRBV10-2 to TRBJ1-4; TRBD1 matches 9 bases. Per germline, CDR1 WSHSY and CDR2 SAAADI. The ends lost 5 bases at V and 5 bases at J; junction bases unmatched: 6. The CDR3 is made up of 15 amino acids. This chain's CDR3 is CASSPLDRGNEKLFF. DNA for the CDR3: TGCGCCAGCAGTCCCCTCGACAGGGGGAATGAAAAACTGTTTTTT.

In DNA form, the CDR3 reads TGTGCCATCAGTGGTCGGGGTGTGGTGGACACCATATATTTT. This gives the protein CAISGRGVVDTIYF. This rearrangement joins TRBV10-3 to TRBJ1-3; D unclear. The germline V and J ends were trimmed by 4 bases and 8 bases, with 15 bases remaining between them. CDR3 length: 14 amino acids. The germline V gene encodes CDR1 ENHRY and CDR2 SYGVKD.

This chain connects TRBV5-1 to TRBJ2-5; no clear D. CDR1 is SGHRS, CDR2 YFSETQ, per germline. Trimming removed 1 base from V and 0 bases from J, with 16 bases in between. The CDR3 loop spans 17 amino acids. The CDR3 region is CASSLQAYRTDQETQYF. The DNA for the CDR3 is TGCGCCAGCAGCTTGCAGGCGTACCGGACGGACCAAGAGACCCAGTACTTC.

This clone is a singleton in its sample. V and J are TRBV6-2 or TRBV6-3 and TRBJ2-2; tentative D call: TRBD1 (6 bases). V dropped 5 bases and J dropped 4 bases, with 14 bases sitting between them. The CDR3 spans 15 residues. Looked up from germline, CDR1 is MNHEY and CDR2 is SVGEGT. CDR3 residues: CASSGTGWGTGELFF. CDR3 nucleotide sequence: TGTGCCAGCAGTGGAACAGGGTGGGGCACCGGGGAGCTGTTTTTT.

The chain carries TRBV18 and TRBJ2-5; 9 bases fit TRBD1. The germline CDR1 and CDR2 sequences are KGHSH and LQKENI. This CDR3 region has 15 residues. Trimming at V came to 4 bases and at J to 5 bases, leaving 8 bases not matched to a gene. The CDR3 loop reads CASSRGQGSIETQYF. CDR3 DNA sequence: TGTGCCAGCTCACGTGGACAGGGGAGTATCGAGACCCAGTACTTC.

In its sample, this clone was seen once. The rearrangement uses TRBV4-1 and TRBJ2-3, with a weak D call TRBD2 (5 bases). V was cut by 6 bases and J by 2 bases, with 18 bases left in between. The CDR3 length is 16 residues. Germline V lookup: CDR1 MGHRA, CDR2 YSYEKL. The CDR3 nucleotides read TGCGCCAGCAGAAAGGAGGACCGATCTCCCACAGATACGCAGTATTTT. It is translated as CASRKEDRSPTDTQYF.

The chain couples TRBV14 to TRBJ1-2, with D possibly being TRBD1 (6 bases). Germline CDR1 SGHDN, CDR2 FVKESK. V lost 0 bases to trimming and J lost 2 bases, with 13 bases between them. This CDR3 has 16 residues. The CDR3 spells CASSQDPGVSNYGYTF. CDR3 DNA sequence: TGTGCCAGCAGCCAAGATCCAGGGGTCTCAAACTATGGCTACACCTTC.